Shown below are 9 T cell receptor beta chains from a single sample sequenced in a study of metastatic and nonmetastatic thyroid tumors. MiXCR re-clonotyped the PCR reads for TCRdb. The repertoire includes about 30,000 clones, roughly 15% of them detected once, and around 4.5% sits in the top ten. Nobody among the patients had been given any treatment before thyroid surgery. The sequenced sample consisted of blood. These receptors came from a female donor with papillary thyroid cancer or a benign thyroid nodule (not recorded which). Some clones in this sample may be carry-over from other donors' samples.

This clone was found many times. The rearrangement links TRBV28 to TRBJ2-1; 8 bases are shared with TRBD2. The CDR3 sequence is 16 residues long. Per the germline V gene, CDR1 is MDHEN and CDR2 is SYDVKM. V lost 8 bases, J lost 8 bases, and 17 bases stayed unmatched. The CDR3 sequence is CASQAPSGRLGDEQFF. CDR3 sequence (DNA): TGTGCCAGCCAGGCCCCAAGCGGGAGATTGGGGGATGAGCAGTTCTTC.

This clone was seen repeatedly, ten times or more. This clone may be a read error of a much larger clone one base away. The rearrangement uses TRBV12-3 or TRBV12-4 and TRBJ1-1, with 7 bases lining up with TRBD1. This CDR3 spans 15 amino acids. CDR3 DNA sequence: TGTGCCAGCAGTTTATCGGACAGGTGGGCCACTAAAGCTTTCTTT. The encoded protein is CASSLSDRWATKAFF.

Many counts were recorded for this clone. The CDR3: CSVPGQGAETQYF. The CDR3 region has the DNA TGCAGCGTACCGGGACAGGGGGCTGAGACCCAGTACTTC. The chain uses TRBV29-1 and TRBJ2-5, with 12 positions matching TRBD1. The CDR3 sequence is 13 residues long. With V trimmed by 6 bases and J by 5 bases, 4 bases remained unmatched. Germline CDR1 is SQVTM and CDR2 is ANQGSEA.

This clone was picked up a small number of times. The CDR3: CASSDSEAPPGGYTF. The CDR3 DNA sequence: TGTGCCAGCAGTGACTCGGAGGCTCCGCCGGGTGGCTACACCTTC. The chain links TRBV6-4 to TRBJ1-2; D is ambiguous. CDR3 size: 15 residues. CDR1 is MRHNA and CDR2 is SNTAGT in the germline V gene. Trimming took 0 bases from V and 7 from J, leaving 15 bases between them.

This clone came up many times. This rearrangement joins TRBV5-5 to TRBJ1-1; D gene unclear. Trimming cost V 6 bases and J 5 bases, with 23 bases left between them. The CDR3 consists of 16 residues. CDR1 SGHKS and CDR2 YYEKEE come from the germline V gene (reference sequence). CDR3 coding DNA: TGTGCCAGCACCCCGAATGTAGGCGGGTATCGGACTGAAGCTTTCTTT. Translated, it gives CASTPNVGGYRTEAFF.

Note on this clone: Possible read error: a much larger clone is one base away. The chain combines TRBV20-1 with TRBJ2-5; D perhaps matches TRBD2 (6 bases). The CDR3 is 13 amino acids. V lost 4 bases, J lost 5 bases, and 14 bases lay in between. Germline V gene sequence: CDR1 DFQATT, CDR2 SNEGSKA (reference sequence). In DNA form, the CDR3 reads TGCAGTGCTATAGATCTGGCGGGGGAGACCCAGTACTTC. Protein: CSAIDLAGETQYF.

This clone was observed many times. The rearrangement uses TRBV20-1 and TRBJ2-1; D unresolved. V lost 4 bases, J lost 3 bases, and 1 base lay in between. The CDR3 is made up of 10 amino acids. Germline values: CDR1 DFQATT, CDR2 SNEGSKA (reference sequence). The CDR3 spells CSANYNEQFF. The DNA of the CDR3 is TGCAGTGCTAACTACAATGAGCAGTTCTTC.

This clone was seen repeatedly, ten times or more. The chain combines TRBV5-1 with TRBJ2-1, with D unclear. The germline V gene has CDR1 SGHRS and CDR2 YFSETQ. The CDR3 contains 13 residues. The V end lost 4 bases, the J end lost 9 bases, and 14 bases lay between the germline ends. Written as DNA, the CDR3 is TGCGCCAGCAGCCCCTCAGAAGCGCGTGAGCAGTTCTTC. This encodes CASSPSEAREQFF.

CDR3 DNA sequence: TGTGCCAGCAGCGGCGGGCAGGCGGGGGTGAACACTGAAGCTTTCTTT. Amino acids: CASSGGQAGVNTEAFF. This chain joins TRBV11-1 and TRBJ1-1, with D possibly matching TRBD1 (5 bases). V lost 5 bases, J lost 0 bases, and 16 bases lay in between. Germline CDR1 is SGHAT and CDR2 is FQDESV (reference sequence). The CDR3 length is 16 residues.